This record looks at one TCR beta chain sequence and its context. From the 5' RACE reads, TCRdb called clonotypes with MiXCR, one entry per CDR3 protein. Of about 610,000 distinct CDR3 sequences in the sample, approximately 15% were seen once. These data originate in a study of T-cell memory formation after mild COVID-19. V was clipped by 4 bases and J by 4 bases, with 16 bases between them. This CDR3 has 16 residues. Germline lookup yields CDR1 MNHNY and CDR2 SVGAGI (reference sequence). The receptor comes from an adult woman who had mild COVID-19 (a few samples of this study predate the infection). Cell type and time point are not known. The sample consisted of PBMCs or a T cell subset sorted from them (not recorded which). The chain is built from TRBV6-6 and TRBJ1-4; D is perhaps TRBD1 (6 bases). CDR3 amino acids: CASSFLDDRFNEKLFF. The CDR3 DNA is TGTGCCAGCAGTTTCTTAGACGACAGGTTTAATGAAAAACTGTTTTTT.